Listed here are 31 T cell receptor beta chains from one sample, sequenced in a study of blood T cell repertoires in COVID-19. Profiled with immunoSEQ multiplex PCR; TCRdb holds only in-frame clones, not every one. The sample includes roughly 26,000 clones, roughly 80% seen only once; the top ten take roughly 22%. Sequencing used peripheral blood. The receptor set was obtained from a human donor in a cohort sampled during active COVID-19.

This clone was seen just once. This chain connects TRBV7-6 to TRBJ2-7; 10 nucleotides align to TRBD1. With V trimmed by 5 bases and J by 2 bases, 6 bases remained unmatched. Germline values: CDR1 SGHVS, CDR2 FNYEAQ. The CDR3 has 15 amino acids. The CDR3 bases are TGTGCCAGCAGCCTCGCCGGGACAGGGGCCTACGAGCAGTACTTC. As protein: CASSLAGTGAYEQYF.

The chain employs TRBV4-1 and TRBJ1-1; D unresolved. The V end was cut by 0 bases, the J end by 5 bases, with 16 bases between. In germline, CDR1 is MGHRA, CDR2 YSYEKL. The length of the CDR3 is 16 residues. CDR3 loop: CASSQEGAVARTEAFF. CDR3 DNA: TGCGCCAGCAGCCAAGAAGGTGCGGTGGCGAGGACTGAAGCTTTCTTT.

This clone was observed a handful of times. V and J are TRBV11-2 and TRBJ2-2; 11 bases line up with TRBD2. Germline CDR1 and CDR2: SGHAT and FQNNGV. This CDR3 has 17 residues. The V gene end was trimmed by 5 bases and the J gene end by 4 bases; junction bases not matched to a gene: 9. The CDR3 DNA sequence: TGTGCCAGCAGCCCCACTAGCGGGGGTTTTGCCACCGGGGAGCTGTTTTTT. Translated, it gives CASSPTSGGFATGELFF.

A single count supports this clone. This chain connects TRBV7-2 to TRBJ1-1, with 8 bases lining up with TRBD1. With V trimmed by 5 bases and J by 11 bases, 10 bases remained unmatched. The V gene's germline CDR1 is SGHTA and CDR2 FQGNSA. CDR3 length: 13 amino acids. The CDR3 sequence is CASSHPTGVKAFF. Written as DNA, the CDR3 is TGTGCCAGCAGCCATCCGACAGGGGTCAAGGCTTTCTTT. The variable domain in full, with the rest retrieved from reference TRBV7-2 and TRBJ1-1, is GAGVSQSPSNKVTEKGKDVELRCDPISGHTALYWYRQSLGQGLEFLIYFQGNSAPDKSGLPSDRFSAERTGGSVSTLTIQRTQQEDSAVYLCASSHPTGVKAFFGQGTRLTVV.

This chain joins TRBV4-1 and TRBJ1-5, with D unresolved. The germline V and J ends were trimmed by 4 bases and 2 bases, with 12 bases remaining between them. The CDR3 extends over 15 amino acids. Germline V gives CDR1 MGHRA, CDR2 YSYEKL. CDR3 DNA sequence: TGCGCCAGCAGCCCCCTCCACGGAGGCAATCAGCCCCAGCATTTT. It encodes CASSPLHGGNQPQHF.

CDR3 sequence: CASSPRTDTYEQYF. In nucleotides, the CDR3 is TGTGCCAGCAGCCCTAGGACGGACACCTACGAGCAGTACTTC. The genes are TRBV7-9 and TRBJ2-7, with D perhaps TRBD1 (5 bases). CDR3 length: 14 amino acids. V gave up 5 bases and J gave up 2 bases, with 13 bases separating them. The germline gives CDR1 SEHNR, CDR2 FQNEAQ (reference sequence).

This clone was seen only a few times. The chain combines TRBV6-2 or TRBV6-3 with TRBJ1-5; D is possibly TRBD1 (5 bases). In germline, CDR1 is MNHEY, CDR2 SVGEGT. CDR3 length equals 14 residues. V was cut by 2 bases and J by 5 bases, with 10 bases left in between. CDR3 loop: CASSYGGRYQPQHF. CDR3 DNA sequence: TGTGCCAGCAGTTACGGGGGGAGATATCAGCCCCAGCATTTT.

This clone was picked up one time. V usage is TRBV28 and J usage is TRBJ2-2, with a tentative D call TRBD1 (6 bases). Germline values: CDR1 MDHEN, CDR2 SYDVKM. Deletions cut 6 bases from V and 5 bases from J, with 16 bases between. The CDR3 has 15 amino acids. CDR3 amino acids: CASRPTGPGTGELFF. CDR3 DNA sequence: TGTGCCAGCAGACCTACAGGGCCCGGAACCGGGGAGCTGTTTTTT. The full variable domain, its missing parts supplied by reference TRBV28 and TRBJ2-2, is DVKVTQSSRYLVKRTGEKVFLECVQDMDHENMFWYRQDPGLGLRLIYFSYDVKMKEKGDIPEGYSVSREKKERFSLILESASTNQTSMYLCASRPTGPGTGELFFGEGSRLTVL.

The CDR3 here is CASGGGQGSTEAFF. CDR3 sequence (DNA): TGTGCCAGTGGGGGTGGACAGGGAAGCACTGAAGCTTTCTTT. The chain joins TRBV19 to TRBJ1-1; 8 positions agree with TRBD1. Losses at the gene ends were 8 bases for V and 4 bases for J; bases not matched to a gene: 9. This CDR3 contains 14 residues. Germline V gene lookup returns CDR1 LNHDA and CDR2 SQIVND (reference sequence).

The chain joins TRBV18 to TRBJ1-1, with no clear D. The CDR3 is 16 residues long. Per the germline V gene, CDR1 is KGHSH and CDR2 is LQKENI. Deletions cut 2 bases from V and 4 bases from J, with 17 bases between. CDR3 in amino acids: CASSPGPSLRRTEAFF. The CDR3 DNA is TGTGCCAGCTCACCAGGACCTAGCTTAAGACGCACTGAAGCTTTCTTT.

The chain carries TRBV10-3 and TRBJ2-1, with a tentative D call TRBD2 (6 bases). Germline loops: CDR1 ENHRY, CDR2 SYGVKD. Between the trimmed V and J ends, which lost 5 bases and 5 bases, there was a span of 19 bases. This CDR3 comprises 16 residues. CDR3 sequence (DNA): TGTGCCATCAGTCCACTAGAGCGGGCCATTAACAATGAGCAGTTCTTC. Translation: CAISPLERAINNEQFF.

The chain joins TRBV6-5 to TRBJ1-6; D uncertain. The length of the CDR3 is 14 residues. Germline V lookup: CDR1 MNHEY, CDR2 SVGAGI. V shed 4 bases and J shed 10 bases, with 14 bases lying between them. CDR3 loop: CASSSGSRTSPLHF. The CDR3, as DNA: TGTGCCAGCAGTTCGGGGAGTAGGACGTCACCCCTCCACTTT.

The V and J genes are TRBV28 and TRBJ2-3; 7 nucleotides line up with TRBD1. With V trimmed by 3 bases and J by 0 bases, 6 bases remained unmatched. The CDR3 length is 16 residues. CDR1 is MDHEN, CDR2 SYDVKM, per germline. The CDR3 sequence is CASSFIRDRSTDTQYF. The CDR3 region has the DNA TGTGCCAGCAGTTTTATTCGGGACAGAAGCACAGATACGCAGTATTTT.

The chain combines TRBV18 with TRBJ1-1, with D unresolved. Germline CDR1 reads KGHSH; CDR2 reads LQKENI. V was shortened by 5 bases and J by 2 bases, with 12 bases between the two germline ends. The CDR3 totals 14 residues. The CDR3 nucleotides read TGTGCCAGCTCATACTTTACTAAAAACACTGAAGCTTTCTTT. Translating gives CASSYFTKNTEAFF. The variable domain in full, completed from reference TRBV18 and TRBJ1-1, reads NAGVMQNPRHLVRRRGQEARLRCSPMKGHSHVYWYRQLPEEGLKFMVYLQKENIIDESGMPKERFSAEFPKEGPSILRIQQVVRGDSAAYFCASSYFTKNTEAFFGQGTRLTVV.

This chain uses TRBV24-1 with TRBJ2-7, with 9 nucleotides matching TRBD1. The CDR3 sequence is 14 residues long. Germline lookup yields CDR1 KGHDR and CDR2 SFDVKD. J was trimmed by 2 bases and V by 8 bases; bases with no gene match: 6. CDR3 region: CATTGGTGTYEQYF. Here the CDR3 DNA reads TGTGCCACCACCGGGGGGACAGGGACCTACGAGCAGTACTTC.

The chain joins TRBV5-1 to TRBJ1-2; D remains ambiguous. Germline values: CDR1 SGHRS, CDR2 YFSETQ. V was trimmed by 0 bases and J by 6 bases, leaving 9 bases between them. The CDR3 is 13 amino acids. CDR3 protein: CASSLVSSHGYTF. CDR3 sequence (DNA): TGCGCCAGCAGCTTGGTTTCCTCTCATGGCTACACCTTC.

For the CDR3, the DNA is TGTGCCAGCAGCTTGACACCCCAACCCAATACAGATACGCAGTATTTT. Its protein is CASSLTPQPNTDTQYF. The chain has TRBV11-2 and TRBJ2-3; D call uncertain. The germline CDR1 and CDR2 sequences are SGHAT and FQNNGV. The V and J ends lost 3 bases and 3 bases respectively, with 16 bases between them. The CDR3 length is 16 residues.

The chain employs TRBV28 and TRBJ2-1; D is possibly TRBD1 (6 bases). CDR3 length: 15 residues. Trimming shortened V by 2 bases and J by 10 bases, and 18 bases separated the two germline ends. Germline V gene lookup returns CDR1 MDHEN and CDR2 SYDVKM. CDR3 nucleotide sequence: TGTGCCAGCAGTTTAGAACAGGGAAAGGCAAGGGAGCAGTTCTTC. Translating gives CASSLEQGKAREQFF.

This sequence joins TRBV11-3 and TRBJ2-7; 7 positions match TRBD2. This CDR3 comprises 13 residues. CDR1 SGHNT and CDR2 YENEEA come from the germline V gene. Losses at the gene ends were 3 bases for V and 5 bases for J; bases not matched to a gene: 4. CDR3 DNA: TGTGCCAGCAGCTTGGGCGGGGGTCACGAGCAGTACTTC. Protein sequence: CASSLGGGHEQYF.

This sequence joins TRBV5-4 and TRBJ2-2; 11 bases align to TRBD1. Germline CDR1 SGHNT, CDR2 YYREEE (reference sequence). This CDR3 has 17 residues. The V gene end was trimmed by 3 bases and the J gene end by 3 bases; junction bases not matched to a gene: 7. CDR3 in amino acids: CASSSGTGGFYTGELFF. The CDR3 DNA reads as TGTGCCAGCAGCTCCGGGACAGGGGGGTTCTACACCGGGGAGCTGTTTTTT.

The CDR3 DNA sequence: TGTGCCAGCTCACCACCGGTATCAGCTAACTATGGCTACACCTTC. This gives the protein CASSPPVSANYGYTF. The rearrangement joins TRBV18 to TRBJ1-2, with D hard to call. This CDR3 comprises 15 residues. The ends were cut back, 0 bases at V and 0 bases at J, with 8 bases in the middle. The germline CDR1 and CDR2 sequences are KGHSH and LQKENI.

The J gene is TRBJ1-1, the V gene TRBV6-2 or TRBV6-3, with D possibly matching TRBD1 (5 bases). V was trimmed by 0 bases and J by 9 bases, leaving 11 bases between them. Germline V lookup: CDR1 MNHEY, CDR2 SVGEGT. This CDR3 has 13 amino acids. CDR3 sequence: CASSYSPQGQAFF. CDR3 bases: TGTGCCAGCAGTTACTCCCCTCAGGGTCAAGCTTTCTTT.

This clone was observed once. V is TRBV2 and J is TRBJ2-5, with TRBD1 matching over 7 bases. The germline gives CDR1 SNHLY, CDR2 FYNNEI. This CDR3 has 15 amino acids. The V and J ends lost 5 bases and 5 bases, in that order; junction bases with no gene match: 11. CDR3 coding DNA: TGTGCCAGCAGTTTGGGTAGGGGGCCGAGGGAGACCCAGTACTTC. Translated: CASSLGRGPRETQYF.

This chain joins TRBV12-3 or TRBV12-4 and TRBJ2-7, with D perhaps matching TRBD1 (5 bases). Trimming took off 5 bases at V and 3 bases at J, with 8 bases between the two ends. The CDR3 totals 12 residues. The CDR3 spells CASSQGNYEQYF. CDR3 sequence (DNA): TGTGCCAGCAGTCAGGGTAACTACGAGCAGTACTTC.

The chain employs TRBV4-2 and TRBJ2-2, with D possibly matching TRBD2 (6 bases). The germline V and J ends were trimmed by 6 bases and 5 bases, with 22 bases remaining between them. The germline gives CDR1 LGHNA, CDR2 YNFKEQ. This CDR3 region has 17 residues. The CDR3 coding sequence is TGTGCCAGCAGTCTCGGAAATCCCCCGGGACTTACCGGGGAGCTGTTTTTT. Translation gives CASSLGNPPGLTGELFF.

This clone has more than one count but fewer than ten. V is TRBV2 and J is TRBJ1-6, with D unclear. This CDR3 comprises 16 residues. V lost 7 bases and J lost 4, with 17 bases in between. Germline V gene data show CDR1 as SNHLY and CDR2 as FYNNEI. The CDR3 spells CASKLGMREYNSPLHF. The CDR3, as DNA: TGTGCCAGCAAATTAGGGATGCGGGAATATAATTCACCCCTCCACTTT.

The table lists this clone with a count of one. The CDR3 here is CASSESSSAYEQYF. The DNA for the CDR3 is TGTGCCAGCAGTGAATCGAGTTCTGCCTACGAGCAGTACTTC. The chain recombines TRBV2 with TRBJ2-7; D is uncertain. V dropped 2 bases and J dropped 2 bases, with 10 bases sitting between them. The CDR3 has 14 amino acids. The germline V gene encodes CDR1 SNHLY and CDR2 FYNNEI. Combining the CDR3 with reference TRBV2 and TRBJ2-7 gives the whole variable domain EPEVTQTPSHQVTQMGQEVILRCVPISNHLYFYWYRQILGQKVEFLVSFYNNEISEKSEIFDDQFSVERPDGSNFTLKIRSTKLEDSAMYFCASSESSSAYEQYFGPGTRLTVT.

The rearrangement links TRBV20-1 to TRBJ2-7; the D gene is possibly TRBD1 (5 bases). Looked up from germline, CDR1 is DFQATT and CDR2 is SNEGSKA (reference sequence). The length of the CDR3 is 13 residues. V was clipped by 3 bases and J by 0 bases, with 9 bases between them. CDR3 sequence reads: CSASARVSYEQYF. The CDR3 nucleotides read TGCAGTGCTAGTGCCAGGGTCTCCTACGAGCAGTACTTC.

This chain joins TRBV5-1 and TRBJ2-5; 7 bases agree with TRBD1. Germline V gene sequence: CDR1 SGHRS, CDR2 YFSETQ. The CDR3 is made up of 15 amino acids. V lost 4 bases, J lost 5 bases, and 11 bases stayed unmatched. Here the CDR3 DNA reads TGCGCCAGCAGCCCAGCGACAGGGTCTGCGGAGACCCAGTACTTC. It codes for CASSPATGSAETQYF.

This chain links TRBV27 with TRBJ2-1; weak D call: TRBD1 (5 bases). The germline gives CDR1 MNHEY, CDR2 SMNVEV (reference sequence). V shed 1 base and J shed 1 base, with 14 bases lying between them. This CDR3 has 17 residues. The CDR3, as DNA: TGTGCCAGCAGTTTATATTTTGGGGCGGTTTCCTACAATGAGCAGTTCTTC. As protein: CASSLYFGAVSYNEQFF.

V gene TRBV4-1 combines with J gene TRBJ1-2; 7 bases fit TRBD1. Germline V CDR1 and CDR2: MGHRA, YSYEKL. With 4 bases clipped from V and 2 bases from J, the junction kept 7 bases outside the gene matches. This CDR3 has 15 residues. CDR3 in DNA: TGCGCCAGCAGCCCACTGGGGACAGTGAACTATGGCTACACCTTC. Protein product: CASSPLGTVNYGYTF.